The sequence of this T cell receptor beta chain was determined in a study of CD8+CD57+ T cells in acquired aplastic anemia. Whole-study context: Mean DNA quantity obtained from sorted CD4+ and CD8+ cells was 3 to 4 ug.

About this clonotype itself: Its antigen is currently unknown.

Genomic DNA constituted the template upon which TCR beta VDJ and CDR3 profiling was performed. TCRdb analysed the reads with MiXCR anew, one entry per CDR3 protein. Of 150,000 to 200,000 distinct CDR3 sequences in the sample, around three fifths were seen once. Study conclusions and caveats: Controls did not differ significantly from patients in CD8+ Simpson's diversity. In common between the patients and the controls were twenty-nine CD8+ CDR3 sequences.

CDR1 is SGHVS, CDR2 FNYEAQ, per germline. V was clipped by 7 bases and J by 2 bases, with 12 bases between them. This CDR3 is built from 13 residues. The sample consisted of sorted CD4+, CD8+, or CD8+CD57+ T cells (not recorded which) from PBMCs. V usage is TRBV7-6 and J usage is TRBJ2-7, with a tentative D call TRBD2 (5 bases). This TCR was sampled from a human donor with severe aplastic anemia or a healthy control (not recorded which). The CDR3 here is CASNLGRAYEQYF. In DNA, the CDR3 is TGTGCCAGCAACCTGGGGAGAGCCTACGAGCAGTACTTC. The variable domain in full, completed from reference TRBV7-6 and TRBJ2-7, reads GAGVSQSPRYKVTKRGQDVALRCDPISGHVSLYWYRQALGQGPEFLTYFNYEAQQDKSGLPNDRFSAERPEGSISTLTIQRTEQRDSAMYRCASNLGRAYEQYFGPGTRLTVT.